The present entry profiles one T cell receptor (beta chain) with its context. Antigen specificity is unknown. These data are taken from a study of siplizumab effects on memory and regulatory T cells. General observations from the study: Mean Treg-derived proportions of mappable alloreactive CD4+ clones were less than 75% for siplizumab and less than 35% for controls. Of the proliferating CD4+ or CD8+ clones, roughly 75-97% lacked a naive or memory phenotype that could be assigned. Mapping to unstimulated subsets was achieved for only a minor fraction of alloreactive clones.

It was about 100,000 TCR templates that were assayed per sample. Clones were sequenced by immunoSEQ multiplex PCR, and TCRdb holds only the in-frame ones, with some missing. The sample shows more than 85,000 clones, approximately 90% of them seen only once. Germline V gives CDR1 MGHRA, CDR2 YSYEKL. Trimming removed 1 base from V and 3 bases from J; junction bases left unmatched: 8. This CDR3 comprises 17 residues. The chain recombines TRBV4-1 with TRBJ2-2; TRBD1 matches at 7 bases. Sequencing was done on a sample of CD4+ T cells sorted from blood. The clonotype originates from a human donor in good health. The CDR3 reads CASSQVQGRTYTGELFF. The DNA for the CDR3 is TGCGCCAGCAGCCAAGTACAGGGGCGGACTTACACCGGGGAGCTGTTTTTT.